These 26 T cell receptor beta chains were sequenced from one sample in a study of blood T cell repertoires in COVID-19. Some clones are missing from TCRdb's copy, which holds only in-frame ones; the method was immunoSEQ multiplex PCR. This table has approximately 300,000 clones, roughly nine tenths appearing once. Input material: PBMCs or T cells enriched from blood (not recorded which). The source is a woman in her twenties or thirties who had recovered from COVID-19.

The V and J genes are TRBV30 and TRBJ1-4; D might be TRBD1 (5 bases). The CDR3 contains 12 residues. Trimming cost V 3 bases and J 8 bases, with 10 bases left between them. Per germline, CDR1 GTSNPN and CDR2 SVGIG (reference sequence). The CDR3 nucleotides are TGTGCCTGGAGCAGGTGGGGCGAAAAACTGTTTTTT. It codes for CAWSRWGEKLFF.

Remarks on this clone: One junction end does not reproduce the germline sequence, and a read error may be involved. This chain joins TRBV19 and TRBJ1-2; D not resolved. Looked up from germline, CDR1 is LNHDA and CDR2 is SQIVND (reference sequence). This CDR3 has 16 residues. The CDR3: CASSMWEGSANYGHTF. For the CDR3, the DNA is TGTGCCAGTAGTATGTGGGAGGGTTCCGCTAACTATGGCCACACCTTC.

The chain couples TRBV29-1 to TRBJ1-2; the D gene is possibly TRBD1 (5 bases). The V gene lost 7 bases and the J gene lost 4 bases, with 25 bases spanning the gap. The CDR3 spans 16 residues. Germline loops: CDR1 SQVTM, CDR2 ANQGSEA. CDR3 amino acids: CSAHLILGDKGYGYTF. The CDR3 coding sequence is TGCAGCGCCCACCTTATCTTAGGGGATAAGGGCTATGGCTACACCTTC.

V usage is TRBV15 and J usage is TRBJ1-2; D remains ambiguous. With 0 bases removed from V and 5 bases from J, the gap between germline ends came to 16 bases. CDR1 LNHNV and CDR2 YYDKDF come from the germline V gene (reference sequence). This CDR3 region has 16 residues. CDR3 sequence reads: CATSRDRVAALYGYTF. The CDR3 coding sequence is TGTGCCACCAGCAGAGATCGGGTCGCAGCCCTATATGGCTACACCTTC.

CDR3 nucleotide sequence: TGTGCCAGCAGCTCGAAATTGACAGGTTCAGCTAACTATGGCTACACCTTC. Amino acids: CASSSKLTGSANYGYTF. This sequence joins TRBV7-8 and TRBJ1-2, with a tentative D call TRBD1 (6 bases). The germline gives CDR1 SGHVS, CDR2 FQNEAQ. The ends were cut back, 4 bases at V and 0 bases at J, with 18 bases in the middle. This CDR3 is built from 17 residues.

The chain joins TRBV5-1 to TRBJ1-1, with 8 bases aligning to TRBD1. The CDR3 totals 18 residues. Germline V gene lookup returns CDR1 SGHRS and CDR2 YFSETQ. V was clipped by 0 bases and J by 4 bases; unmatched bases: 14. The CDR3 DNA sequence: TGCGCCAGCAGCTTGGCCTTGCTGGGACAGGATGGTGCCACTGAAGCTTTCTTT. This gives the protein CASSLALLGQDGATEAFF.

CDR3 amino acids: CASGPGTGMYEQYF. CDR3 coding DNA: TGTGCTAGTGGTCCCGGGACAGGGATGTACGAGCAGTACTTC. The chain uses TRBV12-5 and TRBJ2-7; 9 bases fit TRBD1. Germline values: CDR1 LGHNT, CDR2 FRNRAP. The length of the CDR3 is 14 residues. With V trimmed by 5 bases and J by 4 bases, 6 bases remained unmatched. Complete variable domain (other parts from reference TRBV12-5 and TRBJ2-7): DARVTQTPRHKVTEMGQEVTMRCQPILGHNTVFWYRQTMMQGLELLAYFRNRAPLDDSGMPKDRFSAEMPDATLATLKIQPSEPRDSAVYFCASGPGTGMYEQYFGPGTRLTVT.

The chain links TRBV4-1 to TRBJ2-7; TRBD1 aligns across 8 bases. The CDR3 loop spans 14 amino acids. In germline, CDR1 is MGHRA, CDR2 YSYEKL. Trimming at V came to 4 bases and at J to 4 bases, leaving 6 bases not matched to a gene. This CDR3 is CASSLDRGRYEQYF. In nucleotides, the CDR3 is TGCGCCAGCAGCCTCGACAGGGGTAGATACGAGCAGTACTTC.

Here the CDR3 reads CASSLRGSTRNEQFF. The CDR3 DNA reads TGTGCCAGCAGCTTACGGGGAAGCACTCGGAATGAGCAGTTCTTC. The chain joins TRBV7-8 to TRBJ2-1; D is perhaps TRBD2 (5 bases). CDR1 is SGHVS, CDR2 FQNEAQ, per germline. V was pared by 2 bases and J by 7 bases, with 15 bases between. CDR3 length equals 15 residues.

The chain uses TRBV18 and TRBJ1-2, with TRBD1 matching over 8 bases. The CDR3 runs to 13 residues. The J segment lost 4 bases and the V segment lost 4 bases, leaving 2 bases of the junction unmatched. Germline CDR1 KGHSH, CDR2 LQKENI. The CDR3 protein is CASSQDRAYGYTF. The CDR3 nucleotides read TGTGCCAGCTCACAGGACAGGGCCTATGGCTACACCTTC.

This clone was counted only a few times. The chain recombines TRBV4-1 with TRBJ2-7; D is perhaps TRBD2 (6 bases). The CDR3 covers 15 residues. From germline, CDR1 is MGHRA and CDR2 YSYEKL. Trimming pared 4 bases from V and 0 bases from J, leaving 13 bases between. The CDR3 spells CASSPVGLYSYEQYF. CDR3 DNA: TGCGCCAGCAGCCCAGTGGGACTTTACTCCTACGAGCAGTACTTC.

The chain uses TRBV7-9 and TRBJ1-2, with a tentative D call TRBD1 (5 bases). The CDR3 has 15 residues. CDR1 and CDR2 (germline): SEHNR, FQNEAQ (reference sequence). Trimming pared 7 bases from V and 2 bases from J, leaving 17 bases between. CDR3 nucleotide sequence: TGTGCCAGCACCCAAGGGGCCGGGGGGAACTATGGCTACACCTTC. Translation: CASTQGAGGNYGYTF.

The chain links TRBV7-9 to TRBJ2-5; no definite D call. There are 15 residues in the CDR3. Germline lookup yields CDR1 SEHNR and CDR2 FQNEAQ (reference sequence). The V and J ends lost 1 base and 0 bases respectively, with 9 bases between them. As DNA, the CDR3 is TGTGCCAGCAGCTTAGATCGGAGATACCAAGAGACCCAGTACTTC. Translation: CASSLDRRYQETQYF. The full variable domain, with the rest looked up from reference TRBV7-9 and TRBJ2-5, is DTGVSQNPRHKITKRGQNVTFRCDPISEHNRLYWYRQTLGQGPEFLTYFQNEAQLEKSRLLSDRFSAERPKGSFSTLEIQRTEQGDSAMYLCASSLDRRYQETQYFGPGTRLLVL.

In this sample, this clone turned up once. This rearrangement joins TRBV19 to TRBJ2-7, with 7 bases lining up with TRBD1. Germline CDR1 LNHDA, CDR2 SQIVND (reference sequence). V lost 3 bases to trimming and J lost 0 bases; unmatched junction nucleotides: 5. The length of the CDR3 is 15 residues. CDR3 sequence (DNA): TGTGCCAGTAGTATTGGGTCAGGGGGCTCCTACGAGCAGTACTTC. It is translated as CASSIGSGGSYEQYF.

This chain joins TRBV11-2 and TRBJ2-7, with D possibly matching TRBD2 (6 bases). The CDR3 runs 16 residues. Germline V gene sequence: CDR1 SGHAT, CDR2 FQNNGV. V was pared by 3 bases and J by 1 base, with 16 bases between. CDR3 in amino acids: CASSFWGGTTSYEQYF. The CDR3 DNA sequence: TGTGCCAGCAGCTTCTGGGGCGGGACGACGTCCTACGAGCAGTACTTC.

The chain couples TRBV7-9 to TRBJ1-4; 7 bases agree with TRBD1. This CDR3 spans 16 amino acids. The V and J ends lost 2 bases and 4 bases, in that order; junction bases with no gene match: 7. The germline V gene encodes CDR1 SEHNR and CDR2 FQNEAQ (reference sequence). The CDR3 loop reads CASSLNRGKGNEKLFF. The CDR3 DNA follows: TGTGCCAGCAGCTTAAACAGGGGAAAGGGTAATGAAAAACTGTTTTTT.

V is TRBV9 and J is TRBJ2-1; 9 bases align to TRBD1. With 3 bases clipped from V and 5 bases from J, the junction kept 3 bases outside the gene matches. The CDR3 is made up of 14 amino acids. Germline V CDR1 and CDR2: SGDLS, YYNGEE. The CDR3 protein is CASSAWTGDNEQFF. The CDR3, as DNA: TGTGCCAGCAGCGCATGGACAGGGGACAATGAGCAGTTCTTC.

V gene TRBV7-8 combines with J gene TRBJ1-5; 7 bases fit TRBD1. Germline CDR1 SGHVS, CDR2 FQNEAQ. The CDR3 spans 18 residues. J gave up 1 base and V 0 bases, and 9 bases lay outside the gene matches. The CDR3 is CASSLALAGGTSNQPQHF. In DNA form, the CDR3 reads TGTGCCAGCAGCTTAGCGCTGGCAGGGGGTACGAGCAATCAGCCCCAGCATTTT.

This chain connects TRBV3-1 (or the pseudogene TRBV3-2) to TRBJ1-2; 9 bases match TRBD1. Germline V CDR1 and CDR2: LGHDT, YNNKEL (reference sequence). The CDR3 is 16 residues long. Trimming removed 1 base from V and 3 bases from J; junction bases left unmatched: 6. CDR3 sequence reads: CASSQVGGQGHYGYTF. The CDR3 DNA follows: TGTGCCAGCAGCCAAGTGGGGGGACAGGGCCACTATGGCTACACCTTC.

The V gene is TRBV30, the J gene TRBJ2-5; TRBD2 matches at 15 bases. Losses at the gene ends were 2 bases for V and 7 bases for J; bases not matched to a gene: 11. There are 17 residues in the CDR3. Germline V gene sequence: CDR1 GTSNPN, CDR2 SVGIG (reference sequence). The CDR3 region is CAWSTHRTSGGGGTQYF. For the CDR3, the DNA is TGTGCCTGGAGTACCCACCGGACTAGCGGGGGGGGTGGGACCCAGTACTTC.

V is TRBV7-9 and J is TRBJ1-2, with D unresolved. V dropped 5 bases and J dropped 4 bases, with 14 bases sitting between them. CDR1 SEHNR and CDR2 FQNEAQ come from the germline V gene (reference sequence). The CDR3 is 14 amino acids. The CDR3, as DNA: TGTGCCAGCAGCCTAGACGTCCGGGGCTATGGCTACACCTTC. Protein product: CASSLDVRGYGYTF.

The J gene is TRBJ1-4, the V gene TRBV7-9; D is undetermined. V gave up 5 bases and J gave up 10 bases, with 11 bases separating them. The CDR3 length is 12 residues. Germline CDR1 is SEHNR and CDR2 is FQNEAQ (reference sequence). CDR3 DNA: TGTGCCAGCAGCGTAGGCAGTGGAAAACTGTTTTTT. Translated, it gives CASSVGSGKLFF. Together with reference TRBV7-9 and TRBJ1-4, the CDR3 gives the full variable domain: DTGVSQNPRHKITKRGQNVTFRCDPISEHNRLYWYRQTLGQGPEFLTYFQNEAQLEKSRLLSDRFSAERPKGSFSTLEIQRTEQGDSAMYLCASSVGSGKLFFGSGTQLSVL.

This chain connects TRBV2 to TRBJ1-6; no clear D. The V end lost 4 bases, the J end lost 2 bases, and 15 bases lay between the germline ends. CDR1 is SNHLY and CDR2 is FYNNEI in the germline V gene. This CDR3 spans 17 amino acids. CDR3 loop: CASSGGSLGPYNSPLHF. CDR3 DNA: TGTGCCAGCAGTGGTGGTTCTTTGGGCCCCTATAATTCACCCCTCCACTTT.

The chain uses TRBV18 and TRBJ2-7; 12 bases match TRBD2. J was trimmed by 7 bases and V by 1 base; bases with no gene match: 8. Germline CDR1 KGHSH, CDR2 LQKENI. The CDR3 contains 16 residues. The CDR3 DNA reads TGTGCCAGCTCACCACAAGGACTAGCGGGGCGGAGGGAGCAGTACTTC. This translates into CASSPQGLAGRREQYF. Combining the CDR3 with reference TRBV18 and TRBJ2-7 gives the whole variable domain NAGVMQNPRHLVRRRGQEARLRCSPMKGHSHVYWYRQLPEEGLKFMVYLQKENIIDESGMPKERFSAEFPKEGPSILRIQQVVRGDSAAYFCASSPQGLAGRREQYFGPGTRLTVT.

This chain joins TRBV7-3 and TRBJ1-2, with D maybe TRBD1 (5 bases). The CDR3 consists of 12 residues. The germline CDR1 and CDR2 sequences are SGHTA and FQGTGA. Trimming removed 0 bases at V and 6 bases at J, with 5 bases between. CDR3 DNA: TGTGCCAGCAGCTTAACAGGGGATGGCTACACCTTC. Translation gives CASSLTGDGYTF.

The chain carries TRBV7-9 and TRBJ1-4; 7 bases line up with TRBD1. This CDR3 has 13 amino acids. The ends lost 6 bases at V and 8 bases at J; junction bases unmatched: 6. CDR1 is SEHNR, CDR2 FQNEAQ, per germline (reference sequence). CDR3 sequence (DNA): TGTGCCAGCAGACTCGACAGGGACGAAAAACTGTTTTTT. It yields the protein CASRLDRDEKLFF.